The clone carrying this T cell receptor beta chain was seen more than once but under ten times. The record originates from a study of high-grade serous ovarian cancer treatment subgroups. CDR3 size: 16 residues. Trimming at V came to 6 bases and at J to 0 bases, leaving 5 bases not matched to a gene. Germline V lookup: CDR1 MNHEY, CDR2 SMNVEV (reference sequence). Tumor tissue was taken before any definitive surgery or chemotherapy was given. Data came from immunoSEQ multiplex PCR; TCRdb stores just in-frame clones and leaves some out. In the table there are some 5,000 clones, 65% to 75% of which are singletons.

Sequencing was performed on tumor tissue. V usage is TRBV27 and J usage is TRBJ2-1; 10 bases line up with TRBD2. The receptor was derived from a human patient with high-grade serous ovarian cancer. The CDR3 here is CASSRSGGSSYNEQFF. In nucleotides, the CDR3 is TGTGCCAGCAGCCGTAGCGGGGGGAGCTCCTACAATGAGCAGTTCTTC.